This entry lists 17 T cell receptor beta chains sequenced from one sample in a study of shared T cell receptors in the human thymus. Clones were sequenced by immunoSEQ multiplex PCR, and TCRdb holds only the in-frame ones, with some missing. The data hold 500,000 to 550,000 clones, with around 78% observed a single time. In addition, the sample was reused for a study of human thymus T cells.

Material: thymocytes. The receptors originated from a boy less than two years old with a congenital heart defect.

The rearrangement uses TRBV7-2 and TRBJ2-3; the D is unclear. Germline loops: CDR1 SGHTA, CDR2 FQGNSA. The germline V and J ends were trimmed by 1 base and 9 bases, with 5 bases remaining between them. The CDR3 length is 11 residues. The CDR3 loop reads CASSLGGTQYF. The CDR3 nucleotides read TGTGCCAGCAGCTTAGGAGGAACGCAGTATTTT.

The chain is built from TRBV4-2 and TRBJ2-7; 9 nucleotides match TRBD2. CDR3 length: 18 amino acids. The V and J ends lost 0 bases and 3 bases, in that order; junction bases with no gene match: 12. CDR1 is LGHNA, CDR2 YNFKEQ, per germline. The CDR3 here is CASSQEGAKREASYEQYF. In nucleotides, the CDR3 is TGTGCCAGCAGCCAAGAAGGTGCGAAGCGGGAGGCTAGCTACGAGCAGTACTTC.

The chain links TRBV9 to TRBJ2-3, with 7 bases fitting TRBD2. The CDR3 totals 15 residues. The ends lost 0 bases at V and 6 bases at J; junction bases unmatched: 7. Germline V gene sequence: CDR1 SGDLS, CDR2 YYNGEE. CDR3 coding DNA: TGTGCCAGCAGCGTAGACTGGGCTAGCGGCGATACGCAGTATTTT. It yields the protein CASSVDWASGDTQYF.

This sequence joins TRBV10-3 and TRBJ2-2, with a tentative D call TRBD2 (6 bases). CDR1 ENHRY and CDR2 SYGVKD come from the germline V gene. V was shortened by 3 bases and J by 1 base, with 9 bases between the two germline ends. This CDR3 contains 15 residues. The CDR3 spells CAISEGSGNTGELFF. Here the CDR3 DNA reads TGTGCCATCAGTGAAGGTAGCGGGAACACCGGGGAGCTGTTTTTT.

The V and J genes are TRBV21-1 and TRBJ1-4. TRBV21-1 has pseudogene status. The CDR3 has 15 amino acids. Here the CDR3 reads CASSKPTGDGEKLFF. In DNA, the CDR3 is TGTGCCAGCAGCAAACCGACGGGGGATGGGGAAAAACTGTTTTTT.

The chain joins TRBV6-4 to TRBJ2-6; a possible D gene is TRBD2 (5 bases). V was cut by 3 bases and J by 0 bases, with 21 bases left in between. Germline V gene data show CDR1 as MRHNA and CDR2 as SNTAGT. The CDR3 runs to 20 residues. The CDR3 region has the DNA TGTGCCAGCAGTGAAAATTTAGGAAGCGGTAAATACTCTGGGGCCAACGTCCTGACTTTC. This gives the protein CASSENLGSGKYSGANVLTF.

This clone was observed a handful of times. This chain links TRBV18 with TRBJ1-3, with D perhaps matching TRBD1 (5 bases). V was trimmed by 2 bases and J by 4 bases, leaving 18 bases between them. Germline CDR1 reads KGHSH; CDR2 reads LQKENI. The CDR3 loop spans 17 amino acids. The CDR3 DNA follows: TGTGCCAGCTCACCAGGGACTCGCGGCGTGAGGGGAAACACCATATATTTT. It is translated as CASSPGTRGVRGNTIYF.

The rearrangement links TRBV5-1 to TRBJ2-7; maybe TRBD1 (6 bases). The CDR3 sequence is 16 residues long. The germline CDR1 and CDR2 sequences are SGHRS and YFSETQ. The V and J ends lost 2 bases and 0 bases respectively, with 15 bases between them. The CDR3 region is CASSFRGPINSYEQYF. The CDR3 nucleotides are TGCGCCAGCAGCTTCAGGGGACCGATTAACTCCTACGAGCAGTACTTC.

The chain has TRBV27 and TRBJ1-1; no clear D gene. The V and J ends lost 5 bases and 6 bases respectively, with 13 bases between them. This CDR3 has 13 amino acids. Per the germline V gene, CDR1 is MNHEY and CDR2 is SMNVEV (reference sequence). This chain's CDR3 is CASSLAPSAEAFF. The DNA of the CDR3 is TGTGCCAGCAGTCTGGCGCCGAGCGCTGAAGCTTTCTTT.

This clone showed up just a few times. The V call is TRBV4-3, the J call TRBJ2-7; 10 bases are shared with TRBD2. V gave up 0 bases and J gave up 0 bases; unmatched junction bases: 8. There are 18 residues in the CDR3. Per germline, CDR1 LGHNA and CDR2 YSLEER. Here the CDR3 reads CASSQDRLAGVPSYEQYF. In DNA form, the CDR3 reads TGCGCCAGCAGCCAAGATAGGCTAGCGGGAGTCCCCTCCTACGAGCAGTACTTC.

The rearrangement links TRBV25-1 to TRBJ2-1; 12 bases map to TRBD2. Per germline, CDR1 MGHDK and CDR2 SYGVNS. The CDR3 contains 14 residues. J gave up 9 bases and V 1 base, and 1 base lay outside the gene matches. The CDR3 region has the DNA TGTGCCAGCAGTGAATCTAGCGGGAGGGTTGAGCAGTTCTTC. This sequence encodes CASSESSGRVEQFF.

The V gene is TRBV10-3, the J gene TRBJ1-1; D may be TRBD1 (5 bases). V dropped 3 bases and J dropped 4 bases, with 12 bases sitting between them. The CDR3 consists of 14 residues. Germline V gives CDR1 ENHRY, CDR2 SYGVKD. CDR3 DNA: TGTGCCATCAGTGAATCGGCCCAGGGCACTGAAGCTTTCTTT. Translating gives CAISESAQGTEAFF.

CDR3 protein: CANLSGGDTQYF. The CDR3, as DNA: TGTGCCAACCTCTCCGGAGGGGATACGCAGTATTTT. The V call is TRBV19, the J call TRBJ2-3, with a tentative D call TRBD2 (6 bases). Germline values: CDR1 LNHDA, CDR2 SQIVND (reference sequence). Trimming left V 10 bases short and J 6 bases short, with 14 bases between. This CDR3 is built from 12 residues.

The chain couples TRBV6-5 to TRBJ2-3; 8 bases are a match to TRBD2. With 5 bases clipped from V and 4 bases from J, the junction kept 8 bases outside the gene matches. The CDR3 is 15 residues long. CDR1 is MNHEY and CDR2 is SVGAGI in the germline V gene. The CDR3 region has the DNA TGTGCCAGCAGTCAGATTAGCGGGACGTCAGATACGCAGTATTTT. It codes for CASSQISGTSDTQYF.

The chain uses TRBV4-1 and TRBJ1-2, with D unclear. CDR3 size: 17 residues. Germline V gene lookup returns CDR1 MGHRA and CDR2 YSYEKL. Trimming took off 1 base at V and 5 bases at J, with 20 bases between the two ends. For the CDR3, the DNA is TGCGCCAGCAGCCAAGTCGGCAGGAAGGGAGGCCCGTATGGCTACACCTTC. Its translation: CASSQVGRKGGPYGYTF.

The chain has TRBV28 and TRBJ2-7; TRBD2 aligns across 8 bases. The CDR3 is 15 amino acids. Trimming removed 4 bases from V and 2 bases from J; junction bases left unmatched: 7. Looked up from germline, CDR1 is MDHEN and CDR2 is SYDVKM. The chain's CDR3 is CASSSSGGATYEQYF. The CDR3 coding sequence is TGTGCCAGCAGTTCCTCCGGGGGGGCGACCTACGAGCAGTACTTC. Full variable domain (missing parts from reference TRBV28 and TRBJ2-7): DVKVTQSSRYLVKRTGEKVFLECVQDMDHENMFWYRQDPGLGLRLIYFSYDVKMKEKGDIPEGYSVSREKKERFSLILESASTNQTSMYLCASSSSGGATYEQYFGPGTRLTVT.

This chain links TRBV27 with TRBJ2-5; TRBD1 matches at 9 bases. Germline CDR1 MNHEY, CDR2 SMNVEV (reference sequence). The CDR3 extends over 19 amino acids. Trimming removed 5 bases from V and 2 bases from J; junction bases left unmatched: 18. The DNA of the CDR3 is TGTGCCAGCAGTCAAAGGGCTAAAGGGACAGGGAAAAATCAAGAGACCCAGTACTTC. Translating gives CASSQRAKGTGKNQETQYF.